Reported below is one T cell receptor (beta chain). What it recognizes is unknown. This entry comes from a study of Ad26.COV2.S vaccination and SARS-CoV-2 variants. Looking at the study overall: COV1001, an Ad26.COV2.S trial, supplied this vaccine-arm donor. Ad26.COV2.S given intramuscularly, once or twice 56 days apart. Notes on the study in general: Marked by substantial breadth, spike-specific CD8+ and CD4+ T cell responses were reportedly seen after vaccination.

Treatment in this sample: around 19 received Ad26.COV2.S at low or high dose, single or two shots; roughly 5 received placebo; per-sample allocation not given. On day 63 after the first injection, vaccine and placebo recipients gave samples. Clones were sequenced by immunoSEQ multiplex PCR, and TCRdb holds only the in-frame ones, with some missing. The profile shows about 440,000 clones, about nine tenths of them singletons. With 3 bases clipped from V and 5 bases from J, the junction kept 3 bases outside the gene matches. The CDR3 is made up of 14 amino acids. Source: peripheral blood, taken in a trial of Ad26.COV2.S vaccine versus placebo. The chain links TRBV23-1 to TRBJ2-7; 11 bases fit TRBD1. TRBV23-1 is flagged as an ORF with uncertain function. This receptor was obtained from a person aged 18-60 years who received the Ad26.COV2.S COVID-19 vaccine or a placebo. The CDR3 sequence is CASSQGQGDHEQYF. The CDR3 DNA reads TGCGCCAGCAGTCAGGGACAGGGGGACCACGAGCAGTACTTC.